A selection of T cell receptor beta chains follows, all from one sample in a study of cytomegalovirus exposure and HLA in healthy donors. This table comes from immunoSEQ multiplex PCR, and its TCRdb copy is limited to in-frame clones, with some not included. Here the sample spans around 140,000 clones, more than 75% being singletons. The sample was PBMCs. These TCRs come from a male donor in good health and CMV-seronegative. The CDR3 runs from the conserved cysteine through the conserved F or W. Fields, in order: V gene, J gene, D gene, clone size, CDR3 protein, CDR3 DNA. D genes are given only for firm matches. Only part of the rows carry a size: once, few, many, or a class if the clone is expanded.

V gene: TRBV19; J gene: TRBJ2-1; D gene: .; clone size: once; CDR3 protein: CASSPTGLDSYNEQFF; CDR3 DNA: TGTGCCAGTAGCCCTACAGGGTTAGATTCCTACAATGAGCAGTTCTTC
V gene: TRBV11-2; J gene: TRBJ1-6; D gene: TRBD1; clone size: .; CDR3 protein: CASSMQQGVNSPLHF; CDR3 DNA: TGTGCCAGCAGCATGCAGCAGGGGGTAAATTCACCCCTCCACTTT
V gene: TRBV6-1; J gene: TRBJ2-5; D gene: .; clone size: .; CDR3 protein: CASSAAEHRAETQYF; CDR3 DNA: TGTGCCAGCAGTGCGGCTGAGCACAGGGCGGAGACCCAGTACTTC
V gene: TRBV7-9; J gene: TRBJ1-1; D gene: .; clone size: .; CDR3 protein: CASSTLWGVTEAFF; CDR3 DNA: TGTGCCAGCAGCACCCTTTGGGGGGTCACTGAAGCTTTCTTT
V gene: TRBV4-3; J gene: TRBJ2-5; D gene: TRBD1; clone size: .; CDR3 protein: CASSQGTGSETQYF; CDR3 DNA: TGCGCCAGCAGCCAAGGGACAGGGTCGGAGACCCAGTACTTC
V gene: TRBV6-6; J gene: TRBJ1-5; D gene: .; clone size: once; CDR3 protein: CASSLLEGNQPQHF; CDR3 DNA: TGTGCCAGCAGCCTCCTCGAGGGCAATCAGCCCCAGCATTTT
V gene: TRBV6-1; J gene: TRBJ2-7; D gene: TRBD1; clone size: few; CDR3 protein: CASRDLTGGGYEQYF; CDR3 DNA: TGTGCCAGCAGAGATTTAACAGGGGGCGGGTACGAGCAGTACTTC
V gene: TRBV14; J gene: TRBJ2-1; D gene: .; clone size: .; CDR3 protein: CASSRPSYNEQFF; CDR3 DNA: TGTGCCAGCAGCCGTCCTTCTTACAATGAGCAGTTCTTC
V gene: TRBV30; J gene: TRBJ2-2; D gene: TRBD2; clone size: .; CDR3 protein: CAWSIGGALGELFF; CDR3 DNA: TGTGCCTGGAGTATCGGGGGGGCTTTAGGGGAGCTGTTTTTT
V gene: TRBV9; J gene: TRBJ1-6; D gene: .; clone size: .; CDR3 protein: CASSTLTRNSPLHF; CDR3 DNA: TGTGCCAGCAGCACGTTGACACGAAATTCACCCCTCCACTTT
V gene: TRBV5-6; J gene: TRBJ1-2; D gene: .; clone size: .; CDR3 protein: CASSLSRGNYGYTF; CDR3 DNA: TGTGCCAGCAGCTTGTCTCGGGGTAACTATGGCTACACCTTC
V gene: TRBV6-5; J gene: TRBJ1-4; D gene: .; clone size: .; CDR3 protein: CASSYLQGPGEKLFF; CDR3 DNA: TGTGCCAGCAGTTACTTACAGGGCCCGGGTGAAAAACTGTTTTTT
V gene: TRBV9; J gene: TRBJ2-5; D gene: TRBD1; clone size: .; CDR3 protein: CASSVRGQGARETQYF; CDR3 DNA: TGTGCCAGCAGCGTAAGGGGACAGGGGGCGAGAGAGACCCAGTACTTC
V gene: TRBV6-5; J gene: TRBJ2-3; D gene: TRBD1; clone size: .; CDR3 protein: CASSYPTGGATDTQYF; CDR3 DNA: TGTGCCAGCAGTTACCCGACAGGGGGCGCGACAGATACGCAGTATTTT
V gene: TRBV9; J gene: TRBJ2-3; D gene: TRBD2; clone size: once; CDR3 protein: CASSGAGTSGGPAQYF; CDR3 DNA: TGTGCCAGCAGCGGAGCTGGGACTAGCGGGGGGCCCGCGCAGTATTTT
V gene: TRBV10-1; J gene: TRBJ1-1; D gene: .; clone size: .; CDR3 protein: CASSEPLARMNTEAFF; CDR3 DNA: TGCGCCAGCAGTGAGCCTCTAGCCAGGATGAACACTGAAGCTTTCTTT
V gene: TRBV6-5; J gene: TRBJ2-1; D gene: TRBD2; clone size: .; CDR3 protein: CASSSTSGGAREQFF; CDR3 DNA: TGTGCCAGCAGTTCGACTAGCGGGGGGGCCCGTGAGCAGTTCTTC
V gene: TRBV27; J gene: TRBJ1-5; D gene: TRBD1; clone size: .; CDR3 protein: CASSFGQGANQPQHF; CDR3 DNA: TGTGCCAGCAGTTTTGGACAGGGGGCGAATCAGCCCCAGCATTTT
V gene: TRBV14; J gene: TRBJ1-1; D gene: .; clone size: .; CDR3 protein: CASSQVEWTEAFF; CDR3 DNA: TGTGCCAGCAGCCAAGTGGAGTGGACTGAAGCTTTCTTT
V gene: TRBV18; J gene: TRBJ2-7; D gene: TRBD1; clone size: .; CDR3 protein: CASSPPPGTGPYEQYF; CDR3 DNA: TGTGCCAGCTCACCCCCGCCCGGGACAGGCCCTTACGAGCAGTACTTC
V gene: TRBV6-5; J gene: TRBJ1-6; D gene: .; clone size: few; CDR3 protein: CASSYVQVGRSPLHF; CDR3 DNA: TGTGCCAGCAGTTACGTCCAGGTCGGCAGGTCACCCCTCCACTTT
V gene: TRBV27; J gene: TRBJ1-6; D gene: TRBD1; clone size: .; CDR3 protein: CASRVRGLNSPLHF; CDR3 DNA: TGTGCCAGCAGGGTCAGGGGGCTTAATTCACCCCTCCACTTT
V gene: TRBV19; J gene: TRBJ2-7; D gene: .; clone size: .; CDR3 protein: CARTPPPTDSYEQYF; CDR3 DNA: TGTGCCAGGACCCCACCCCCGACAGACTCCTACGAGCAGTACTTC
V gene: TRBV5-8; J gene: TRBJ1-3; D gene: .; clone size: .; CDR3 protein: CASSLGTGTGNTIYF; CDR3 DNA: TGTGCCAGCAGCTTGGGAACAGGAACCGGAAACACCATATATTTT
V gene: TRBV19; J gene: TRBJ1-2; D gene: .; clone size: once; CDR3 protein: CASSRQSYGYTF; CDR3 DNA: TGTGCCAGTAGTCGACAGTCCTATGGCTACACCTTC
V gene: TRBV6-6; J gene: TRBJ1-3; D gene: TRBD1; clone size: .; CDR3 protein: CASRHRDRSGNTIYF; CDR3 DNA: TGTGCCAGCAGACACCGGGACAGATCTGGAAACACCATATATTTT
V gene: TRBV6-5; J gene: TRBJ2-3; D gene: TRBD2; clone size: .; CDR3 protein: CASSYDGSGSTDTQYF; CDR3 DNA: TGTGCCAGCAGTTACGACGGTAGCGGGAGCACAGATACGCAGTATTTT
V gene: TRBV5-6; J gene: TRBJ2-2; D gene: TRBD2; clone size: .; CDR3 protein: CASSPLAGGPRELFF; CDR3 DNA: TGTGCCAGCAGCCCACTAGCGGGGGGGCCCAGGGAGCTGTTTTTT
V gene: TRBV5-1; J gene: TRBJ1-2; D gene: TRBD1; clone size: .; CDR3 protein: CASSLGQGDYGYTF; CDR3 DNA: TGCGCCAGCAGCTTAGGACAGGGTGACTATGGCTACACCTTC
V gene: TRBV18; J gene: TRBJ2-5; D gene: TRBD1; clone size: .; CDR3 protein: CASSPGTGQETQYF; CDR3 DNA: TGTGCCAGCTCCCCCGGGACAGGCCAAGAGACCCAGTACTTC
V gene: TRBV6-4; J gene: TRBJ1-4; D gene: .; clone size: .; CDR3 protein: CASAKWTETTNEKLFF; CDR3 DNA: TGTGCCAGCGCTAAATGGACAGAAACAACTAATGAAAAACTGTTTTTT
V gene: TRBV30; J gene: TRBJ1-5; D gene: .; clone size: .; CDR3 protein: CAWSVSTGFQPQHF; CDR3 DNA: TGTGCCTGGAGTGTAAGTACAGGGTTTCAGCCCCAGCATTTT
V gene: TRBV4-2; J gene: TRBJ1-1; D gene: .; clone size: few; CDR3 protein: CASSRGLNTEAFF; CDR3 DNA: TGTGCCAGCAGCCGAGGACTAAACACTGAAGCTTTCTTT
V gene: TRBV30; J gene: TRBJ2-7; D gene: .; clone size: .; CDR3 protein: CAWETGYEQYF; CDR3 DNA: TGTGCCTGGGAGACTGGGTACGAGCAGTACTTC
V gene: TRBV11-2; J gene: TRBJ2-1; D gene: .; clone size: .; CDR3 protein: CASSLDREGYYSYNEQFF; CDR3 DNA: TGTGCCAGCAGCTTAGATCGAGAGGGTTACTATTCCTACAATGAGCAGTTCTTC
V gene: TRBV6-5; J gene: TRBJ2-3; D gene: .; clone size: .; CDR3 protein: CASSGGANTDTQYF; CDR3 DNA: TGTGCCAGCAGTGGCGGGGCTAACACAGATACGCAGTATTTT
V gene: TRBV19; J gene: TRBJ1-5; D gene: TRBD1; clone size: .; CDR3 protein: CASRGRTGPNQPQHF; CDR3 DNA: TGTGCCAGTAGAGGGAGGACAGGGCCTAATCAGCCCCAGCATTTT
V gene: TRBV5-4; J gene: TRBJ2-7; D gene: TRBD1; clone size: .; CDR3 protein: CASSLAGTGEEQYF; CDR3 DNA: TGTGCCAGCAGCTTGGCCGGGACAGGGGAAGAGCAGTACTTC
V gene: TRBV15; J gene: TRBJ1-3; D gene: .; clone size: .; CDR3 protein: CATSRVDSGSGNTIYF; CDR3 DNA: TGTGCCACCAGCAGAGTTGACTCGGGCTCTGGAAACACCATATATTTT
V gene: TRBV7-6; J gene: TRBJ1-1; D gene: TRBD1; clone size: few; CDR3 protein: CASSYTGGKAFF; CDR3 DNA: TGTGCCAGCAGCTACACAGGGGGAAAAGCTTTCTTT
V gene: TRBV7-8; J gene: TRBJ2-2; D gene: .; clone size: .; CDR3 protein: CASSSWDKNTGELFF; CDR3 DNA: TGTGCCAGCAGCTCGTGGGACAAAAACACCGGGGAGCTGTTTTTT
V gene: TRBV27; J gene: TRBJ2-1; D gene: TRBD2; clone size: .; CDR3 protein: CASSGLAGGYNEQFF; CDR3 DNA: TGTGCCAGCAGCGGACTAGCGGGGGGCTACAATGAGCAGTTCTTC
V gene: TRBV12-5; J gene: TRBJ1-5; D gene: .; clone size: .; CDR3 protein: CASGSDGYQPQHF; CDR3 DNA: TGTGCTAGTGGCTCTGACGGGTACCAGCCCCAGCATTTT
V gene: TRBV5-1; J gene: TRBJ2-1; D gene: TRBD2; clone size: .; CDR3 protein: CASSLLLAGTNEQFF; CDR3 DNA: TGCGCCAGCAGCTTGCTACTAGCGGGGACCAATGAGCAGTTCTTC
V gene: TRBV6-5; J gene: TRBJ2-4; D gene: TRBD1; clone size: .; CDR3 protein: CASSLQGAKNIQYF; CDR3 DNA: TGTGCCAGCAGTTTACAGGGGGCCAAAAACATTCAGTACTTC
V gene: TRBV4-2; J gene: TRBJ1-5; D gene: .; clone size: .; CDR3 protein: CASSQEASNQPQHF; CDR3 DNA: TGTGCCAGCAGCCAAGAGGCCAGCAATCAGCCCCAGCATTTT
V gene: TRBV5-6; J gene: TRBJ1-1; D gene: .; clone size: .; CDR3 protein: CASSLVGALNTEAFF; CDR3 DNA: TGTGCCAGCAGCTTGGTGGGGGCCCTGAACACTGAAGCTTTCTTT
V gene: TRBV7-3; J gene: TRBJ2-7; D gene: .; clone size: .; CDR3 protein: CASSPSPGSSYEQYF; CDR3 DNA: TGTGCCAGCAGCCCCTCCCCTGGGAGCTCCTACGAGCAGTACTTC
V gene: TRBV6-6; J gene: TRBJ1-1; D gene: .; clone size: .; CDR3 protein: CASSLSGFWDTEAFF; CDR3 DNA: TGTGCCAGCAGTCTATCAGGGTTTTGGGACACTGAAGCTTTCTTT
V gene: TRBV15; J gene: TRBJ1-3; D gene: TRBD1; clone size: once; CDR3 protein: CATSRGRDRPGNTIYF; CDR3 DNA: TGTGCCACCAGCAGGGGCCGGGACAGGCCTGGAAACACCATATATTTT
V gene: TRBV2; J gene: TRBJ1-4; D gene: TRBD1; clone size: .; CDR3 protein: CAGQGGDEKLFF; CDR3 DNA: TGTGCCGGACAGGGGGGCGATGAAAAACTGTTTTTT
V gene: TRBV7-2; J gene: TRBJ2-5; D gene: TRBD2; clone size: .; CDR3 protein: CASSLSGGARGTQYF; CDR3 DNA: TGTGCCAGCAGCCTTAGCGGGGGGGCCCGAGGGACCCAGTACTTC